The sequence of this T cell receptor beta chain was determined in a study of radiation and T cells in renal cell carcinoma. In regard to this clone: Antigen unknown.

The study, taken as a whole, reports: Top tumor clonotypes rose in blood 2 weeks post-radiation, then contracted. No pretreatment tumor biopsies were available for baseline clonotypes.

Indicated time point: blood 4 weeks post-SBRT, at nephrectomy. Specified treatment: 15 Gy SBRT to primary tumor, nephrectomy 4 weeks later. Nephrectomy followed 15 Gy stereotactic body radiation by 4 weeks. The tumor was a clear cell renal cell carcinoma. Germline CDR1 reads LNHDA; CDR2 reads SQIVND (reference sequence). Trimming removed 4 bases from V and 1 base from J; junction bases left unmatched: 1. This CDR3 has 15 residues. Here immunoSEQ multiplex PCR was the method, and the copy in TCRdb shows in-frame clones only, minus some. The sample records around 100,000 clones, 75% to 85% being singletons.

This chain links TRBV19 with TRBJ2-3; 11 bases map to TRBD1. The sample consisted of blood, taken from a patient whose treatment included radiotherapy and nephrectomy. This TCR was sampled from a man between 60 and 70 years old with renal cell carcinoma. This CDR3 is CASSRTGGGTDTQYF. The CDR3 bases are TGTGCCAGTAGTAGGACAGGGGGCGGCACAGATACGCAGTATTTT.